The clone carrying this T cell receptor beta chain was found many times. As yet, its antigen is unknown. This sample was included in a study of molecular identifiers for immune sequencing clone quantification. Study-wide findings and caveats: More than 97% of effector molecules, versus under 1% of naive-cell molecules, belonged to clones above 20 RNA copies.

Germline CDR1 is MNHEY and CDR2 is SMNVEV (reference sequence). CDR3 size: 16 residues. Trimming removed 4 bases from V and 0 bases from J, with 16 bases in between. Listed TCR primers, together with previously described methods, were used for the bulk TCR libraries. Each CDR3 protein is one row after TCRdb ran MiXCR on the PCR reads. The sample shows about 510,000 distinct CDR3 sequences, around 23% of them seen only once. This chain joins TRBV27 and TRBJ2-7, with a possible D match to TRBD2 (5 bases). This sequence was found in a human donor in good health. Some libraries in this study had Jurkat cell RNA spiked in. Input material: naive CD8+ T cells from blood, with Jurkat cell RNA spiked in. Subset: FACS-sorted CD8+CD4-CCR7+CD45RA+ naive T cells. The CDR3 DNA reads as TGTGCCAGCAGTTCCCGCGGGCGCTTGTACTCCTACGAGCAGTACTTC. Its protein is CASSSRGRLYSYEQYF.